This TCR beta chain was observed in a study of blood T cells in healthy people across ages. V was cut by 5 bases and J by 5 bases, with 13 bases left in between. Germline CDR1 reads MNHNS; CDR2 reads SASEGT. The CDR3 spans 14 residues. PCR was performed a second time for about 6 to 11 cycles using a sample-barcoded 5' primer and a J-beta primer mix. A single record per CDR3 protein comes from TCRdb applying MiXCR to the 5' RACE reads. The sample lists hundreds of thousands of distinct CDR3 sequences, approximately 30% occurring once. The sequence was obtained from a woman of 80 years or more in good health. The source material was blood. V gene TRBV6-1 combines with J gene TRBJ1-5, with a weak D call TRBD1 (5 bases). CDR3 DNA: TGTGCCAGCAGTCACGACAGTGCGTATCAGCCCCAGCATTTT. Protein product: CASSHDSAYQPQHF.